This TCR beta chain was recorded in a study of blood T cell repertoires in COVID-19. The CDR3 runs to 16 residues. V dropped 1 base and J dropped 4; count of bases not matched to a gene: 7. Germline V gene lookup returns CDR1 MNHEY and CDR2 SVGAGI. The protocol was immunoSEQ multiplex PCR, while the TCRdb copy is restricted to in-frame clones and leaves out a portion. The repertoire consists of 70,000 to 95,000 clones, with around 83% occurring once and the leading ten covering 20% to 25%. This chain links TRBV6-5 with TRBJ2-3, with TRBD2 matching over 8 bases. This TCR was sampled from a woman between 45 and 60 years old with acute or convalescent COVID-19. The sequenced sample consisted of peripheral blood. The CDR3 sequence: CASSYFPAGASDTQYF. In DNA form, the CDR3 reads TGTGCCAGCAGTTACTTCCCAGCGGGGGCATCAGATACGCAGTATTTT.